The 11 T cell receptor beta chains given below trace back to one sample, sequenced in a study of blood T cell repertoires in COVID-19. Method: immunoSEQ multiplex PCR; TCRdb's copy keeps in-frame clones and lacks some. The sample shows some 100,000 clones, approximately 86% of them seen only once. The sample comprised peripheral blood. The origin of the receptors is a woman aged 65 to 85 with acute or convalescent COVID-19.

The chain uses TRBV24-1 and TRBJ2-1, with 13 bases lining up with TRBD2. The CDR3 extends over 18 amino acids. Trimming took 3 bases from V and 7 from J; bases not matched to a gene: 11. Germline CDR1 and CDR2: KGHDR and SFDVKD. CDR3 amino acids: CATSDVGLAGAPVNEQFF. The CDR3 DNA reads as TGTGCCACCAGTGATGTTGGACTAGCGGGAGCTCCGGTGAATGAGCAGTTCTTC.

This rearrangement joins TRBV9 to TRBJ2-2, with 8 bases fitting TRBD1. Looked up from germline, CDR1 is SGDLS and CDR2 is YYNGEE. The ends lost 1 base at V and 3 bases at J; junction bases unmatched: 2. The CDR3 is made up of 15 amino acids. The CDR3 is CASSVHRGDTGELFF. The CDR3 DNA follows: TGTGCCAGCAGCGTACACAGGGGGGACACCGGGGAGCTGTTTTTT.

This rearrangement joins TRBV29-1 to TRBJ1-2, with TRBD1 matching 8 bases. The CDR3 is 14 amino acids. Germline values: CDR1 SQVTM, CDR2 ANQGSEA. The V and J ends lost 6 bases and 2 bases, in that order; junction bases with no gene match: 8. DNA for the CDR3: TGCAGCGTCGAGACAGGGGTTTCCAACTATGGCTACACCTTC. Its translation: CSVETGVSNYGYTF.

This clone appeared a few times. The CDR3 sequence: CASSPGTGTEKLFF. As DNA, the CDR3 is TGTGCCAGCAGCCCCGGGACAGGTACTGAAAAACTGTTTTTT. This chain links TRBV6-6 with TRBJ1-4, with 8 bases lining up with TRBD1. This CDR3 is 14 amino acids long. V shed 6 bases and J 7 bases; nucleotides not matched to a gene: 7. Per germline, CDR1 MNHNY and CDR2 SVGAGI (reference sequence).

This sequence joins TRBV28 and TRBJ2-7; the match to TRBD2 covers 12 bases. The CDR3 sequence is 19 residues long. J gave up 0 bases and V 3 bases, and 12 bases lay outside the gene matches. CDR1 and CDR2 from the germline V gene are MDHEN and SYDVKM. DNA for the CDR3: TGTGCCAGCAGTTTGGCCCCGTGGACTAGCGGGAACCCCTCCTACGAGCAGTACTTC. This sequence encodes CASSLAPWTSGNPSYEQYF. Using reference TRBV28 and TRBJ2-7 for the parts outside the CDR3, the full variable domain is DVKVTQSSRYLVKRTGEKVFLECVQDMDHENMFWYRQDPGLGLRLIYFSYDVKMKEKGDIPEGYSVSREKKERFSLILESASTNQTSMYLCASSLAPWTSGNPSYEQYFGPGTRLTVT.

This clone was seen only once. The V and J genes are TRBV4-1 and TRBJ1-2; 12 nucleotides line up with TRBD1. The CDR3 totals 17 residues. V shed 3 bases, J shed 8 bases, and the junction held 13 bases outside the gene matches. Germline values: CDR1 MGHRA, CDR2 YSYEKL. The CDR3 DNA is TGCGCCAGCAGCCAGCCGGGACAGGGGGCTGTGGGCTCGGGCTACACCTTC. Amino acids: CASSQPGQGAVGSGYTF.

The chain carries TRBV7-3 and TRBJ2-1; D unresolved. CDR1 and CDR2 from the germline V gene are SGHTA and FQGTGA. V gave up 5 bases and J gave up 0 bases, with 8 bases separating them. This CDR3 has 14 amino acids. The CDR3 region is CASSLHSSYNEQFF. The DNA of the CDR3 is TGTGCCAGCAGCCTCCACTCCTCCTACAATGAGCAGTTCTTC.

This clone was picked up one time. The chain has TRBV5-1 and TRBJ2-7, with 8 nucleotides matching TRBD1. The CDR3 totals 14 residues. CDR1 is SGHRS and CDR2 is YFSETQ in the germline V gene. V lost 6 bases, J lost 7 bases, and 12 bases stayed unmatched. The CDR3 DNA reads TGCGCCAGCACCACCGGACAGGGTACGTTTGAGCAGTACTTC. Its translation: CASTTGQGTFEQYF.

V and J are TRBV5-1 and TRBJ2-1; D might be TRBD2 (6 bases). The CDR3 consists of 16 residues. The germline CDR1 and CDR2 sequences are SGHRS and YFSETQ. V lost 2 bases, J lost 0 bases, and 12 bases lay in between. The CDR3, as DNA: TGCGCCAGCAGCTTTGGGGCCGGGAGCTCCTACAATGAGCAGTTCTTC. It encodes CASSFGAGSSYNEQFF.

The rearrangement joins TRBV30 to TRBJ2-7; the D is unclear. Trimming left V 7 bases short and J 2 bases short, with 9 bases between. The CDR3 totals 11 residues. The germline V gene encodes CDR1 GTSNPN and CDR2 SVGIG (reference sequence). The CDR3 coding sequence is TGTGCCTACGGAGTTACCTACGAGCAGTACTTC. Translated: CAYGVTYEQYF.

Worth noting for this clone: The sample holds other DNA sequences that translate to the same CDR3. V usage is TRBV6-1 and J usage is TRBJ1-1; no clear D gene. Germline CDR1 and CDR2: MNHNS and SASEGT. V lost 2 bases and J 0 bases, leaving 4 bases between the germline ends. The length of the CDR3 is 13 residues. CDR3 residues: CASSESVNTEAFF. DNA of the CDR3: TGTGCCAGCAGTGAATCAGTGAACACTGAAGCTTTCTTT.